This T cell receptor beta chain was identified during a study of control samples from healthy donors and cancer patients. The germline V gene has CDR1 SGHVS and CDR2 FNYEAQ. CDR3 length equals 15 residues. V lost 8 bases and J 2 bases, leaving 17 bases between the germline ends. This clone was seen a single time. Using immunoSEQ multiplex PCR, the repertoire was profiled, and TCRdb retains in-frame clones only, with some absent. The table has about 50,000 clones, over 85% seen once; the top ten hold about a quarter. The sequence was collected from a woman aged 45-60 years with head and neck cancer. V and J are TRBV7-6 and TRBJ2-3; the D is unclear. The sequenced material came from PBMCs. CDR3 sequence (DNA): TGTGCCAGCGCCAGGCATACGAGCGACACAGATACGCAGTATTTT. It encodes CASARHTSDTDTQYF.